Listed below are T cell receptor beta chains from one sample, sequenced in a study of technical replicates of blood from a few donors. The data were produced by immunoSEQ multiplex PCR, yet TCRdb's version contains in-frame clones alone and is incomplete. The table has about 88,000 clones, approximately 95% seen once. The sequenced sample consisted of T cells isolated from PBMCs. The receptors were sampled from a human donor in good health. Both conserved end residues are part of each CDR3. A D gene is named only where the DNA matches it firmly.

D: TRBD1
J: TRBJ2-1
V: TRBV13
CDR3: CASSFRDREFF

D: -
J: TRBJ1-3
V: TRBV30
CDR3: CAWSVPREGNGNTIYF

D: TRBD2
J: TRBJ2-1
V: TRBV9
CDR3: CASSATSGGGEQFF

D: -
J: TRBJ2-2
V: TRBV7-9
CDR3: CASSPPQGFGGELFF

D: TRBD2
J: TRBJ2-5
V: TRBV30
CDR3: CAQGQAGGTETQYF

D: TRBD1
J: TRBJ2-7
V: TRBV9
CDR3: CASSEGTGSHEQYF

D: TRBD1
J: TRBJ2-7
V: TRBV2
CDR3: CASSEWGQGYEQYF

D: TRBD1
J: TRBJ2-2
V: TRBV6-1
CDR3: CATSGDRENTGELFF

D: -
J: TRBJ1-1
V: TRBV9
CDR3: CASSGSGENTEAFF

D: TRBD2
J: TRBJ2-5
V: TRBV4-3
CDR3: CASSQDISAGGPETQYF

D: -
J: TRBJ2-7
V: TRBV30
CDR3: CAWSGTGGSEQYF

D: -
J: TRBJ2-1
V: TRBV6-5
CDR3: CASSYYGEQFF

D: -
J: TRBJ1-1
V: TRBV30
CDR3: CAWSRTQNTEAFF

D: TRBD2
J: TRBJ2-1
V: TRBV19
CDR3: CASSVLAGYNEQFF

D: TRBD1
J: TRBJ2-7
V: TRBV11-2
CDR3: CASSPGQGVYF

D: -
J: TRBJ2-1
V: TRBV7-9
CDR3: CASSLGPSEQFF

D: TRBD1
J: TRBJ1-4
V: TRBV5-1
CDR3: CASTATPGQGTEKLFF

D: -
J: TRBJ2-2
V: TRBV7-9
CDR3: CASSPKTAGELFF

D: TRBD1
J: TRBJ1-2
V: TRBV10-3
CDR3: CAITSGQGAFYGYTF

D: -
J: TRBJ1-1
V: TRBV28
CDR3: CASSLTWRTEAFF

D: -
J: TRBJ1-2
V: TRBV28
CDR3: CASTDSKGYTF

D: -
J: TRBJ1-1
V: TRBV5-4
CDR3: CASREEGMNTEAFF

D: TRBD2
J: TRBJ2-3
V: TRBV28
CDR3: CASPPGLAVRGGEYF

D: TRBD1
J: TRBJ1-1
V: TRBV9
CDR3: CASTRQGVTEAFF

D: TRBD1
J: TRBJ1-3
V: TRBV4-3
CDR3: CASSRLTGQGTSDSSGNTIYF

D: -
J: TRBJ1-1
V: TRBV9
CDR3: CASSVVPGRAEAFF

D: -
J: TRBJ1-5
V: TRBV20-1
CDR3: CSANRVGSQHF

D: -
J: TRBJ1-5
V: TRBV10-2
CDR3: CASSEVIYSNQPQHF

D: -
J: TRBJ2-7
V: TRBV21-1
CDR3: CARTGVEDEQYF

D: TRBD2
J: TRBJ2-2
V: TRBV7-7
CDR3: CASSPPGVGGAGELFF

D: -
J: TRBJ1-5
V: TRBV30
CDR3: CAWSAGNQPQHF

D: -
J: TRBJ2-1
V: TRBV10-3
CDR3: CAIKGTGYNEQFF

D: -
J: TRBJ1-2
V: TRBV5-1
CDR3: CASSLRQDYGYTF

D: TRBD1
J: TRBJ2-7
V: TRBV13
CDR3: CASSLGTAYEQYF

D: TRBD1
J: TRBJ2-1
V: TRBV7-9
CDR3: CASSDRQGMNEQFF

D: TRBD2
J: TRBJ2-1
V: TRBV12-5
CDR3: CAEWREGPYNEQFF

D: -
J: TRBJ2-7
V: TRBV4-1
CDR3: CASSQEAWGVYEQYF

D: TRBD1
J: TRBJ1-4
V: TRBV19
CDR3: CASSPVDRLVGEKLFF

D: -
J: TRBJ1-2
V: TRBV7-2
CDR3: CASSLGLQGSRGYTF

D: TRBD1
J: TRBJ1-1
V: TRBV5-4
CDR3: CASSWWDRDTEAFF

D: -
J: TRBJ2-1
V: TRBV7-3
CDR3: CASSLNGDGEQFF

D: -
J: TRBJ1-1
V: TRBV29-1
CDR3: CSVQVMNTEAFF

D: TRBD1
J: TRBJ1-1
V: TRBV7-3
CDR3: CASSLLGQGGGTEAFF

D: -
J: TRBJ1-1
V: TRBV11-2
CDR3: CASSLGAANTEAFF

D: TRBD2
J: TRBJ2-3
V: TRBV5-4
CDR3: CASSPSGSSTDTQYF

D: TRBD2
J: TRBJ2-5
V: TRBV10-3
CDR3: CAIGTSVQETQYF

D: -
J: TRBJ2-1
V: TRBV27
CDR3: CASSFGLEVAGQHEQFF

D: -
J: TRBJ1-2
V: TRBV7-3
CDR3: CASSLDTNYGYTF

D: -
J: TRBJ1-2
V: TRBV6-5
CDR3: CASSYSLLYGYTF

D: -
J: TRBJ2-5
V: TRBV28
CDR3: CASNPGRETQYF

D: -
J: TRBJ2-7
V: TRBV10-3
CDR3: CAIRDNSYEQYF

D: TRBD1
J: TRBJ1-4
V: TRBV9
CDR3: CASHILDDRADEKLFF

D: -
J: TRBJ1-5
V: TRBV19
CDR3: CASSFLASGAQHF

D: -
J: TRBJ1-5
V: TRBV29-1
CDR3: CSVAIGGNQPQHF

D: -
J: TRBJ2-7
V: TRBV5-4
CDR3: CASSLGQVYEQYF